The 3 T cell receptor beta chains below all came from one sample that was sequenced in a study of blood T cell repertoires in COVID-19. The method was immunoSEQ multiplex PCR; TCRdb's version includes in-frame clones alone and lacks a portion of them. The sample contains around 50,000 clones, roughly 90% of which appear only once. The specimen was peripheral blood. These receptors were obtained from a human donor in a cohort sampled during active COVID-19.

The J gene is TRBJ1-2, the V gene TRBV5-4; D possibly corresponds to TRBD1 (6 bases). Trimming pared 0 bases from V and 4 bases from J, leaving 13 bases between. The CDR3 covers 15 residues. Germline V gene sequence: CDR1 SGHNT, CDR2 YYREEE (reference sequence). In DNA, the CDR3 is TGTGCCAGCAGCTTGGGTCTTGGGGGCTCCTATGGCTACACCTTC. Protein: CASSLGLGGSYGYTF.

This chain uses TRBV3-1 (or the pseudogene TRBV3-2) with TRBJ2-7; the D gene is possibly TRBD2 (6 bases). CDR3 length: 15 amino acids. In germline, CDR1 is LGHDT, CDR2 YNNKEL (reference sequence). V was pared by 1 base and J by 9 bases, with 19 bases between. CDR3: CASSQAPAGRSGQYF. In DNA form, the CDR3 reads TGTGCCAGCAGCCAAGCCCCCGCGGGACGATCAGGGCAGTACTTC.

CDR3 sequence reads: CSARSHEQYF. The CDR3 nucleotides read TGCAGTGCCAGAAGCCACGAGCAGTACTTC. The genes are TRBV20-1 and TRBJ2-7, with unresolved D. From germline, CDR1 is DFQATT and CDR2 SNEGSKA (reference sequence). The CDR3 runs to 10 residues. V was pared by 6 bases and J by 5 bases, with 8 bases between.